Detailed here is one TCR beta chain. What it binds is unknown. Only in-frame clones appear in the TCRdb table, and some are missing; sequencing was by immunoSEQ multiplex PCR. Altogether about 150,000 clones are present, under 95% being singletons, with the ten largest covering approximately 9%. This entry comes from a study of T cell responses to AZD1222 COVID-19 vaccine. V was pared by 3 bases and J by 9 bases, with 5 bases of the junction left unmatched. The CDR3 is 15 amino acids. The germline gives CDR1 SGHTA, CDR2 FQGNSA. Whole-study findings and limits: Researchers report vaccine-associated CD4 TCRs spanning spike, with dominance at 160-218 and 743-854.

The chain carries TRBV7-2 and TRBJ1-6; 10 nucleotides align to TRBD1. This TCR was recovered from an adult in good health. The sequenced sample was peripheral blood, obtained on day 0 of AZD1222 vaccination. In DNA, the CDR3 is TGTGCCAGCAGCTTCTCGACAGGGGGCACTTCACCCCTCCACTTT. Translating gives CASSFSTGGTSPLHF.